These 23 T cell receptor beta chains share one sample of origin, sequenced in a study of T cells in tuberculosis. Some clones are missing from TCRdb's copy, which holds only in-frame ones; the method was immunoSEQ multiplex PCR. Of 25,000 to 30,000 clones in the sample, approximately 93% were seen once. Sequenced sample: PBMCs. These TCRs come from a donor between 10 and 35 years old with latent tuberculosis or without tuberculosis infection.

V and J are TRBV5-1 and TRBJ2-3; D is perhaps TRBD1 (5 bases). Germline CDR1 SGHRS, CDR2 YFSETQ. The CDR3 is 12 amino acids. V lost 4 bases and J lost 7, with 10 bases in between. The CDR3 region has the DNA TGCGCCAGCAGCCTGGACATTCATACGCAGTATTTT. Protein product: CASSLDIHTQYF.

The CDR3 region is CASSLEGGATYEQYF. CDR3 coding DNA: TGTGCCAGCAGCTTGGAGGGGGGGGCCACCTACGAGCAGTACTTC. The genes are TRBV5-8 and TRBJ2-7; a weak D match, TRBD2 (7 bases). Germline CDR1 SGHTS, CDR2 YDEGEE. This CDR3 region has 15 residues. V lost 0 bases to trimming and J lost 2 bases, with 12 bases between them.

The V gene is TRBV5-1, the J gene TRBJ2-1; TRBD2 agrees at 11 bases. Germline V lookup: CDR1 SGHRS, CDR2 YFSETQ. Trimming removed 5 bases from V and 5 bases from J; junction bases left unmatched: 6. The CDR3 contains 15 residues. CDR3 nucleotides: TGCGCCAGCAGTCTCGAACTAGCGGGGGACAATGAGCAGTTCTTC. It codes for CASSLELAGDNEQFF.

The rearrangement joins TRBV7-2 to TRBJ2-3; D not certain. The CDR3 has 14 amino acids. Germline lookup yields CDR1 SGHTA and CDR2 FQGNSA. V lost 1 base and J 1 base, leaving 6 bases between the germline ends. The DNA of the CDR3 is TGTGCCAGCAGCTTAGGGCAAGGCACAGATACGCAGTATTTT. It yields the protein CASSLGQGTDTQYF.

V is TRBV6-1 and J is TRBJ2-3, with D tentatively TRBD1 (6 bases). This CDR3 spans 14 amino acids. Per the germline V gene, CDR1 is MNHNS and CDR2 is SASEGT. V lost 10 bases and J 2 bases, leaving 16 bases between the germline ends. CDR3 sequence (DNA): TGTGCCACGCGGAGGACAGTCTCCACAGATACGCAGTATTTT. It codes for CATRRTVSTDTQYF.

The CDR3 bases are TGTGCCAGTAGTAAGGGGCCGGGACAGGGGGTGATCTCTACGCAGTATTTT. Amino acids: CASSKGPGQGVISTQYF. This chain uses TRBV19 with TRBJ2-3; TRBD1 agrees at 11 bases. V lost 4 bases, J lost 8 bases, and 14 bases stayed unmatched. Germline V gives CDR1 LNHDA, CDR2 SQIVND (reference sequence). The CDR3 runs to 17 residues.

V usage is TRBV5-1 and J usage is TRBJ1-2; 7 bases are a match to TRBD1. The germline CDR1 and CDR2 sequences are SGHRS and YFSETQ. This CDR3 is built from 16 residues. The V gene end was trimmed by 3 bases and the J gene end by 4 bases; junction bases not matched to a gene: 12. The CDR3 region has the DNA TGCGCCAGCAGCTCGGAGACAGGGCGGAAACCCTATGGCTACACCTTC. Translating it yields CASSSETGRKPYGYTF. Combining the CDR3 with reference TRBV5-1 and TRBJ1-2 gives the whole variable domain KAGVTQTPRYLIKTRGQQVTLSCSPISGHRSVSWYQQTPGQGLQFLFEYFSETQRNKGNFPGRFSGRQFSNSRSEMNVSTLELGDSALYLCASSSETGRKPYGYTFGSGTRLTVV.

This sequence joins TRBV27 and TRBJ2-7; D perhaps matches TRBD2 (5 bases). This CDR3 region has 12 residues. Trimming took 7 bases from V and 3 from J, leaving 10 bases between them. Germline V gene lookup returns CDR1 MNHEY and CDR2 SMNVEV (reference sequence). CDR3 amino acids: CASIRELYEQYF. CDR3 coding DNA: TGTGCCAGCATTCGGGAACTCTACGAGCAGTACTTC.

The chain joins TRBV30 to TRBJ2-5; 10 positions agree with TRBD2. The J segment lost 4 bases and the V segment lost 0 bases, leaving 17 bases of the junction unmatched. CDR1 GTSNPN and CDR2 SVGIG come from the germline V gene (reference sequence). This CDR3 has 19 amino acids. CDR3 residues: CAWSVHGSGGAGMGETQYF. The CDR3 bases are TGTGCCTGGAGTGTCCATGGGAGCGGGGGGGCAGGTATGGGAGAGACCCAGTACTTC.

V and J are TRBV21-1 and TRBJ2-3; the DNA was not used to check the table's D call, TRBD2. TRBV21-1 is termed a pseudogene. The CDR3 is 16 amino acids. CDR3 region: CASSKDRLTSTDTQYF. The DNA for the CDR3 is TGTGCCAGCAGCAAAGACCGATTGACTAGCACAGATACGCAGTATTTT.

CDR3 bases: TGTGCCAGCAGTTTAGGGTCAGGGGGAAACAATCAGCCCCAGCATTTT. This gives the protein CASSLGSGGNNQPQHF. The V call is TRBV28, the J call TRBJ1-5; 7 nucleotides agree with TRBD1. The CDR3 is made up of 16 amino acids. V dropped 2 bases and J dropped 3; count of bases not matched to a gene: 7. Germline CDR1 is MDHEN and CDR2 is SYDVKM.

The gene calls are TRBV14 and TRBJ2-1; the D gene is possibly TRBD2 (6 bases). The germline gives CDR1 SGHDN, CDR2 FVKESK. This CDR3 spans 15 amino acids. V was clipped by 1 base and J by 4 bases, with 11 bases between them. The CDR3 bases are TGTGCCAGCAGCCAAGTCCAGGGAGGATACAATGAGCAGTTCTTC. The encoded protein is CASSQVQGGYNEQFF.

The genes are TRBV19 and TRBJ2-1, with 7 bases lining up with TRBD2. The V gene end was trimmed by 2 bases and the J gene end by 2 bases; junction bases not matched to a gene: 6. The V gene's germline CDR1 is LNHDA and CDR2 SQIVND (reference sequence). The CDR3 spans 16 residues. The CDR3 DNA follows: TGTGCCAGTAGTATATCGGCGGGAGAAACCTACAATGAGCAGTTCTTC. Translated, it gives CASSISAGETYNEQFF.

This sequence joins TRBV6-4 and TRBJ2-1, with 10 bases aligning to TRBD2. The trim removed 6 bases at V and 5 bases at J, leaving 13 bases unmatched. Germline loops: CDR1 MRHNA, CDR2 SNTAGT. The CDR3 spans 17 residues. As DNA, the CDR3 is TGTGCCAGCAGCCTTCGGCCAGCGGGAGGGCCGCACAATGAGCAGTTCTTC. This codes for CASSLRPAGGPHNEQFF.

The rearrangement uses TRBV4-1 and TRBJ2-1, with a weak D call TRBD2 (7 bases). Trimming took off 1 base at V and 11 bases at J, with 15 bases between the two ends. The CDR3 totals 14 residues. Germline V CDR1 and CDR2: MGHRA, YSYEKL. The CDR3 nucleotides are TGCGCCAGCAGCCAAGCGGGGGGCCCGATTAAGCAGTTCTTC. Protein: CASSQAGGPIKQFF.

This chain connects TRBV27 to TRBJ1-3; no clear D gene. The CDR3 loop spans 18 amino acids. Germline CDR1 is MNHEY and CDR2 is SMNVEV (reference sequence). V was pared by 2 bases and J by 0 bases, with 17 bases between. CDR3 in DNA: TGTGCCAGCAGTTTACGGGGAGTAAATCCTTTCTCTGGAAACACCATATATTTT. It is translated as CASSLRGVNPFSGNTIYF.

V usage is TRBV5-1 and J usage is TRBJ1-2; TRBD1 aligns across 11 bases. V lost 5 bases and J lost 3; bases outside the gene matches: 12. Germline V CDR1 and CDR2: SGHRS, YFSETQ. The CDR3 contains 17 residues. The CDR3 loop reads CASRQDRGRSKDYGYTF. CDR3 bases: TGCGCCAGCAGGCAGGACAGGGGGCGATCAAAAGACTATGGCTACACCTTC.

In its sample, this clone was seen once. The chain joins TRBV2 to TRBJ2-6, with D possibly TRBD2 on 5 matching bases. CDR1 is SNHLY, CDR2 FYNNEI, per germline. Trimming removed 10 bases at V and 1 base at J, with 8 bases between. The CDR3 extends over 13 amino acids. DNA of the CDR3: TGTGCCATCGAGGGATCTGGGGCCAACGTCCTGACTTTC. Translating it yields CAIEGSGANVLTF.

In nucleotides, the CDR3 is TGCGCCAGCAGCCAGCCCGGGACACAAACTTACAATGAGCAGTTCTTC. It is translated as CASSQPGTQTYNEQFF. The chain joins TRBV4-1 to TRBJ2-1; possibly TRBD1 for D (6 bases). With 3 bases removed from V and 4 bases from J, the gap between germline ends came to 16 bases. In germline, CDR1 is MGHRA, CDR2 YSYEKL. The CDR3 totals 16 residues.

This sequence joins TRBV18 and TRBJ1-1, with D perhaps TRBD1 (6 bases). This CDR3 is 13 amino acids long. Germline assignment: CDR1 KGHSH and CDR2 LQKENI. The ends were cut back, 6 bases at V and 0 bases at J, with 8 bases in the middle. The CDR3 bases are TGTGCCAGCTCCGGACAGCTGAACACTGAAGCTTTCTTT. It encodes CASSGQLNTEAFF.

The rearrangement joins TRBV11-3 to TRBJ2-2; D uncertain. The germline V and J ends were trimmed by 1 base and 2 bases, with 8 bases remaining between them. The CDR3 loop spans 15 amino acids. From germline, CDR1 is SGHNT and CDR2 YENEEA. The CDR3 here is CASSLAQSNTGELFF. CDR3 bases: TGTGCCAGCAGCTTAGCACAGTCCAACACCGGGGAGCTGTTTTTT.

V and J are TRBV5-1 and TRBJ2-3, with a possible D match to TRBD2 (6 bases). The CDR3 has 20 residues. Looked up from germline, CDR1 is SGHRS and CDR2 is YFSETQ. Between the trimmed V and J ends, which lost 0 bases and 2 bases, there was a span of 25 bases. The CDR3 region has the DNA TGCGCCAGCAGCTTGGGTCGGTCCAATATGATATTGGACTACACAGATACGCAGTATTTT. Translated: CASSLGRSNMILDYTDTQYF.

The chain is built from TRBV2 and TRBJ1-2, with TRBD1 as a possible D gene (5 bases). The CDR3 is 15 amino acids. Germline CDR1 is SNHLY and CDR2 is FYNNEI. Trimming shortened V by 0 bases and J by 0 bases, and 8 bases separated the two germline ends. The CDR3 nucleotides are TGTGCCAGCAGTGAAGCGACAGCAGCTAACTATGGCTACACCTTC. Protein product: CASSEATAANYGYTF.